The sequence of this T cell receptor (beta chain) was determined in a study of PD-1 blockade in classical Hodgkin lymphoma. Whole-study findings and limits: There was a significant rise in CD4+ TCR diversity by C4D1, with no such rise for CD8+. Those patients who began receiving nivolumab less than 1 year after ASCT had lower diversity, and they were excluded. Those achieving complete response showed baseline diversity like newly diagnosed patients.

Relapse was seen in all patients after autologous stem cell transplantation, and brentuximab vedotin exposure was variable. As concerns this clone: Its target is unknown.

The assay was immunoSEQ multiplex PCR, and TCRdb's table has in-frame clones only and misses some. The top ten clones hold under 20% of a sample with approximately 99,000 clones, approximately 80% of them seen once. The J segment lost 5 bases and the V segment lost 3 bases, leaving 6 bases of the junction unmatched. The CDR3 covers 14 residues. Germline V CDR1 and CDR2: PRHDT, FYEKMQ (reference sequence). The TCR comes from a human donor with classical Hodgkin lymphoma. This specimen was peripheral blood mononuclear cells (PBMCs), taken before the second cycle of nivolumab. This chain joins TRBV13 and TRBJ2-7; 8 nucleotides match TRBD2. This chain's CDR3 is CASSLGLAGHEQYF. CDR3 nucleotide sequence: TGTGCCAGCAGCTTGGGTCTAGCGGGCCACGAGCAGTACTTC.